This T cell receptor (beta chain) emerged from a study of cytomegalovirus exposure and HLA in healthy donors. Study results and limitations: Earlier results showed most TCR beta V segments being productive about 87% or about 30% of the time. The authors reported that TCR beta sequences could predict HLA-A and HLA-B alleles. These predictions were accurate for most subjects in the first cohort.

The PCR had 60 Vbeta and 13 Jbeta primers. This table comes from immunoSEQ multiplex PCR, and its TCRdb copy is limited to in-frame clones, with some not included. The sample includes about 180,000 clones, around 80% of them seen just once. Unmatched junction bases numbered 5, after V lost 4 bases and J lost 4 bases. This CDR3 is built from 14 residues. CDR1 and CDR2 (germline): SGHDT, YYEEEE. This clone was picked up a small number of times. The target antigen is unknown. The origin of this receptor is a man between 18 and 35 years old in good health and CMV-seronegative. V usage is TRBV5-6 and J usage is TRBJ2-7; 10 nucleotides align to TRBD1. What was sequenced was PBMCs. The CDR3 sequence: CASSQGTGVYEQYF. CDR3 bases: TGTGCCAGCAGCCAAGGGACAGGGGTGTACGAGCAGTACTTC.